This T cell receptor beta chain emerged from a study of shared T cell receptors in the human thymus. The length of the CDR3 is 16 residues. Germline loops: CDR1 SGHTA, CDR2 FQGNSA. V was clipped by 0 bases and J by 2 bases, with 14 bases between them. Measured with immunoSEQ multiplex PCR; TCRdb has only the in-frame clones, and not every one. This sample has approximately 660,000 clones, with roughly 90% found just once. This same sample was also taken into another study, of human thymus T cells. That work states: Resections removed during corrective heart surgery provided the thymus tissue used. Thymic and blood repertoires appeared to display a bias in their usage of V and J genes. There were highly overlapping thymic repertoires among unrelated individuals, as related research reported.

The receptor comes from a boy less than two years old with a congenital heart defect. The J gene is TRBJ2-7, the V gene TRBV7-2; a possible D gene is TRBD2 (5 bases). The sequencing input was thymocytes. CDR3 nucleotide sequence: TGTGCCAGCAGCTTAGCGCGGTCTAGCACGACCTACGAGCAGTACTTC. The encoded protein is CASSLARSSTTYEQYF.